Below, 10 T cell receptor beta chains from the same sample are listed, as sequenced in a study of control samples from healthy donors and cancer patients. Sequencing was performed with immunoSEQ multiplex PCR; in TCRdb, only in-frame clones are kept and a portion is missing. This sample has approximately 100,000 clones, with more than 85% found just once. The sequencing sample was made of PBMCs. All receptors come from a man in his sixties with lung cancer.

For the CDR3, the DNA is TGTGCCTGGAGTGGGAGCAATCAGCCCCAGCATTTT. It specifies CAWSGSNQPQHF. The chain has TRBV30 and TRBJ1-5; D not certain. This CDR3 has 12 amino acids. V gave up 1 base and J gave up 1 base, with 2 bases separating them. Germline CDR1 reads GTSNPN; CDR2 reads SVGIG (reference sequence).

This clone came up once. The chain couples TRBV7-4 to TRBJ2-7; 7 positions match TRBD1. This CDR3 contains 20 residues. The germline V gene has CDR1 SGHVT and CDR2 SQSDAQ. Trimming at V came to 5 bases and at J to 3 bases, leaving 25 bases not matched to a gene. The CDR3 region is CASSGTRRLGPWRQGYEQYF. In DNA, the CDR3 is TGTGCCAGCAGCGGAACAAGAAGATTAGGCCCGTGGAGACAGGGCTACGAGCAGTACTTC.

The chain links TRBV6-6 to TRBJ1-3; D is possibly TRBD1 (6 bases). V was trimmed by 5 bases and J by 0 bases, leaving 14 bases between them. From germline, CDR1 is MNHNY and CDR2 SVGAGI (reference sequence). The CDR3 covers 16 residues. In nucleotides, the CDR3 is TGTGCCAGCAGTGGAACAGGGCCCACCTCTGGAAACACCATATATTTT. Protein: CASSGTGPTSGNTIYF.

The chain carries TRBV15 and TRBJ1-6, with D unresolved. The CDR3 length is 15 residues. Trimming took off 1 base at V and 4 bases at J, with 8 bases between the two ends. CDR1 is LNHNV, CDR2 YYDKDF, per germline (reference sequence). Here the CDR3 reads CATSRAQFYNSPLHF. The CDR3 DNA sequence: TGTGCCACCAGCAGAGCACAGTTTTATAATTCACCCCTCCACTTT.

The J gene is TRBJ2-3, the V gene TRBV9, with D possibly TRBD2 on 5 matching bases. V was pared by 1 base and J by 2 bases, with 17 bases between. The germline V gene has CDR1 SGDLS and CDR2 YYNGEE. The CDR3 consists of 17 residues. The CDR3 DNA reads as TGTGCCAGCAGCGTATTGAGCGGCCGGGCCTTCACAGATACGCAGTATTTT. Protein sequence: CASSVLSGRAFTDTQYF. The variable domain in full, completed from reference TRBV9 and TRBJ2-3, reads DSGVTQTPKHLITATGQRVTLRCSPRSGDLSVYWYQQSLDQGLQFLIQYYNGEERAKGNILERFSAQQFPDLHSELNLSSLELGDSALYFCASSVLSGRAFTDTQYFGPGTRLTVL.

Remarks on this clone: Other DNA sequences of this sample code for an identical CDR3. CDR3 in amino acids: CASSLVQGDQPQHF. DNA for the CDR3: TGCGCCAGCAGCTTGGTACAGGGGGATCAGCCCCAGCATTTT. This chain connects TRBV5-1 to TRBJ1-5; 8 bases are shared with TRBD1. Germline loops: CDR1 SGHRS, CDR2 YFSETQ. J was trimmed by 5 bases and V by 0 bases; bases with no gene match: 1. The CDR3 covers 14 residues.

The chain is built from TRBV10-3 and TRBJ2-7, with 10 nucleotides matching TRBD1. Germline assignment: CDR1 ENHRY and CDR2 SYGVKD. Trimming cost V 4 bases and J 3 bases; bases outside gene matches: 6. The CDR3 sequence is 15 residues long. Here the CDR3 DNA reads TGTGCCATCAGTGGGGGACAGGGGACACTCTACGAGCAGTACTTC. This gives the protein CAISGGQGTLYEQYF.

The gene calls are TRBV5-5 and TRBJ1-5; D gene uncertain. The length of the CDR3 is 13 residues. The V end was cut by 4 bases, the J end by 8 bases, with 13 bases between. Germline CDR1 is SGHKS and CDR2 is YYEKEE (reference sequence). CDR3 sequence (DNA): TGTGCCAGCAGCCCCCTCCAACAGAAGCCCCAGCATTTT. This encodes CASSPLQQKPQHF.

The rearrangement joins TRBV5-6 to TRBJ1-2; D unresolved. Trimming removed 2 bases from V and 4 bases from J, with 15 bases in between. This CDR3 has 15 amino acids. Germline-derived CDR1 and CDR2 are SGHDT and YYEEEE. Here the CDR3 reads CASSLGATGGYGYTF. CDR3 nucleotides: TGTGCCAGCAGCTTAGGTGCTACCGGCGGCTATGGCTACACCTTC.

The CDR3 DNA reads as TGTGCCAGCAGCGAACAGGGGTACTATGGCTACACCTTC. Translated: CASSEQGYYGYTF. This sequence joins TRBV7-9 and TRBJ1-2; TRBD1 matches 7 bases. This CDR3 comprises 13 residues. V shed 5 bases and J 3 bases; nucleotides not matched to a gene: 3. Germline V gives CDR1 SEHNR, CDR2 FQNEAQ (reference sequence).